This record concerns one T cell receptor (beta chain) sequence. The antigen is unknown. These data belong to a study of TIL therapy for anti-PD-1-resistant metastatic lung cancer. Germline CDR1 reads SEHNR; CDR2 reads FQNEAQ (reference sequence). The CDR3 is 15 amino acids. With V trimmed by 5 bases and J by 5 bases, 5 bases remained unmatched. The libraries were made with immunoSEQ v3. Each library reached about 2.1 million read pairs, or roughly 4.5-6.5 million at deep level. Some clones are missing from TCRdb's copy, which holds only in-frame ones; the method was immunoSEQ multiplex PCR. Of around 20,000 clones in the sample, about 79% were seen once. Study-level points and caveats: Patients were highly selected, enriched for treatment-naive, never-smoker and oncogene-addicted cases.

Time point here: pre-treatment sample, taken before nivolumab and TIL therapy. This sample comprised blood, obtained at baseline. The chain combines TRBV7-9 with TRBJ2-1, with 11 bases identical to TRBD2. This sequence originates from a person between 25 and 80 years old with non-small cell lung cancer. In DNA, the CDR3 is TGTGCCAGCAGCGTTACTAGCGGGAGAAACAATGAGCAGTTCTTC. It encodes CASSVTSGRNNEQFF.